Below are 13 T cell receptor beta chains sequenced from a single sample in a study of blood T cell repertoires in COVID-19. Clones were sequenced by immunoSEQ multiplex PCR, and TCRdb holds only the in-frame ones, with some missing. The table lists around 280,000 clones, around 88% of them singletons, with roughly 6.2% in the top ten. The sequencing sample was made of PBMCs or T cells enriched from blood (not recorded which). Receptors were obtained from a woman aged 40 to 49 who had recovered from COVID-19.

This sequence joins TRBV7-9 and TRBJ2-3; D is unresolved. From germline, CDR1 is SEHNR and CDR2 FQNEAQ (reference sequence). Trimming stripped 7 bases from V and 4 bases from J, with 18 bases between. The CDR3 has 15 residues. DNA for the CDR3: TGTGCCAGCATGGGCATGGCTCCACGATCAGATACGCAGTATTTT. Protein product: CASMGMAPRSDTQYF.

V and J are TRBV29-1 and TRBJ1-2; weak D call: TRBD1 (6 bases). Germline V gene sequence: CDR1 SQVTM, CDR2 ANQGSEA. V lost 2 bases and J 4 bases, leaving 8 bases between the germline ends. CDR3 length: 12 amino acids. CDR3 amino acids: CSVERGSYGYTF. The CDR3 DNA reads TGCAGCGTTGAAAGGGGGAGCTATGGCTACACCTTC. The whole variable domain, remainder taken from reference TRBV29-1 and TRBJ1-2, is SAVISQKPSRDICQRGTSLTIQCQVDSQVTMMFWYRQQPGQSLTLIATANQGSEATYESGFVIDKFPISRPNLTFSTLTVSNMSPEDSSIYLCSVERGSYGYTFGSGTRLTVV.

CDR3 bases: TGTGCCAGCACGGGTTTGGCAGTACCTTCACCCCTCCACTTT. Protein product: CASTGLAVPSPLHF. This chain joins TRBV6-6 and TRBJ1-6; D remains ambiguous. Trimming cost V 7 bases and J 9 bases, with 16 bases left between them. This CDR3 has 14 amino acids. The V gene's germline CDR1 is MNHNY and CDR2 SVGAGI (reference sequence).

The CDR3 DNA follows: TGTGCCATCAGTGAGTACGGGGCCGGGGGTGAGCCCCAGCATTTT. Translated: CAISEYGAGGEPQHF. The chain carries TRBV10-3 and TRBJ1-5; D possibly corresponds to TRBD1 (5 bases). CDR1 and CDR2 (germline): ENHRY, SYGVKD. The CDR3 length is 15 residues. The germline V and J ends were trimmed by 1 base and 8 bases, with 15 bases remaining between them.

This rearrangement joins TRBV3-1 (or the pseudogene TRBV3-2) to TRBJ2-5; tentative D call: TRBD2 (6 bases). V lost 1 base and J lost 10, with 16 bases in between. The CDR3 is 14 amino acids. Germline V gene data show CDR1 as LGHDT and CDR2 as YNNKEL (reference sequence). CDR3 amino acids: CASSQAYGSLGQYF. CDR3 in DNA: TGTGCCAGCAGCCAAGCGTACGGGAGTCTAGGCCAGTACTTC.

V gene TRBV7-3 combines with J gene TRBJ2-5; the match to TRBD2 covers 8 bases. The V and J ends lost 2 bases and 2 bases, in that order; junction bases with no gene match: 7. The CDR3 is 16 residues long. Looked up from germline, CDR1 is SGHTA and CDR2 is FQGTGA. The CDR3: CASSLVRAGEQETQYF. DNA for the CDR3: TGTGCCAGCAGCTTAGTTCGAGCGGGGGAACAAGAGACCCAGTACTTC.

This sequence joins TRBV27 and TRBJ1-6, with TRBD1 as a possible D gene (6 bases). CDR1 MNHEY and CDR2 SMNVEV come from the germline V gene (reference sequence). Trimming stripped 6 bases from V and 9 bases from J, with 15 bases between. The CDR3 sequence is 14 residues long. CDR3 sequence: CASRPTGLSSPLHF. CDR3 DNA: TGTGCCAGCAGACCAACAGGGCTAAGTTCACCCCTCCACTTT.

The CDR3 coding sequence is TGTGCCAGCAGCCAACCTAACACAGATACGCAGTATTTT. Translated: CASSQPNTDTQYF. The rearrangement joins TRBV14 to TRBJ2-3; D unresolved. Germline CDR1 is SGHDN and CDR2 is FVKESK. The CDR3 sequence is 13 residues long. The V gene lost 2 bases and the J gene lost 2 bases, with 5 bases spanning the gap.

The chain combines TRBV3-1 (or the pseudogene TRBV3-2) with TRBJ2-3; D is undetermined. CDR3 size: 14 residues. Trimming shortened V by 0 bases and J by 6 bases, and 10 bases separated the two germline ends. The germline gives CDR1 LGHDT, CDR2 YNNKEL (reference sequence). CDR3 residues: CASSQEGSSDTQYF. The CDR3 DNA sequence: TGTGCCAGCAGCCAAGAGGGTAGCAGCGATACGCAGTATTTT.

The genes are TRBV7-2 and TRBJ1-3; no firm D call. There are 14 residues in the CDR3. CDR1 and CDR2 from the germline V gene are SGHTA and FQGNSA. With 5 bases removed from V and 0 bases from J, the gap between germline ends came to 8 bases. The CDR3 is CASSQWASGNTIYF. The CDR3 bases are TGTGCCAGCAGCCAATGGGCCTCTGGAAACACCATATATTTT.

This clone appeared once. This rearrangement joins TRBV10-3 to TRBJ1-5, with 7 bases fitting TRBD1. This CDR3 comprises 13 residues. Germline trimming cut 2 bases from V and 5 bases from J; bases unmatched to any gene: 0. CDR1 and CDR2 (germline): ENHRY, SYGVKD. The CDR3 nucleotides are TGTGCCATCAGTGAGGGACAGGATCAGCCCCAGCATTTT. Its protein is CAISEGQDQPQHF.

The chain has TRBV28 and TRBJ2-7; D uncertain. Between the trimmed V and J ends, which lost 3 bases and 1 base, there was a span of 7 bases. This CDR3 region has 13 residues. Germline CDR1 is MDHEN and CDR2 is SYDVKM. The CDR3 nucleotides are TGTGCCAGCAGTTTGGCCAGTTCCTACGAGCAGTACTTC. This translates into CASSLASSYEQYF.

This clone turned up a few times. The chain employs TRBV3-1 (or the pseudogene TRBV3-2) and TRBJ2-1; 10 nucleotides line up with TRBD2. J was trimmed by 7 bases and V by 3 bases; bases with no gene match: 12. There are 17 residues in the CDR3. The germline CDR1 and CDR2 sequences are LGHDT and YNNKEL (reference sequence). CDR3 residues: CASSQEMGLAWGNEQFF. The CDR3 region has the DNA TGTGCCAGCAGCCAGGAAATGGGACTAGCGTGGGGAAATGAGCAGTTCTTC.